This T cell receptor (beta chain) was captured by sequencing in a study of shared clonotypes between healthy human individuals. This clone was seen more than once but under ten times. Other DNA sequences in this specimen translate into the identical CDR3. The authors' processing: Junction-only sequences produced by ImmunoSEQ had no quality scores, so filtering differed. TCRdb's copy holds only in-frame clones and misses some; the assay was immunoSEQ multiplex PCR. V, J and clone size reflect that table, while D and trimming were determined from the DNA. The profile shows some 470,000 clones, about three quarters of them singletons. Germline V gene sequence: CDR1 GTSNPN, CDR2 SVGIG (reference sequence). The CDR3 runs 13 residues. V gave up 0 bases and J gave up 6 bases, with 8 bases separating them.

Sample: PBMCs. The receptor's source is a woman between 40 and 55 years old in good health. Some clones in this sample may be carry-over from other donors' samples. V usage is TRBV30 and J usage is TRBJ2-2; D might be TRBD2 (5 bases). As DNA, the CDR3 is TGTGCCTGGAGTGTAAAGGGAGCCGGGGAGCTGTTTTTT. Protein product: CAWSVKGAGELFF.